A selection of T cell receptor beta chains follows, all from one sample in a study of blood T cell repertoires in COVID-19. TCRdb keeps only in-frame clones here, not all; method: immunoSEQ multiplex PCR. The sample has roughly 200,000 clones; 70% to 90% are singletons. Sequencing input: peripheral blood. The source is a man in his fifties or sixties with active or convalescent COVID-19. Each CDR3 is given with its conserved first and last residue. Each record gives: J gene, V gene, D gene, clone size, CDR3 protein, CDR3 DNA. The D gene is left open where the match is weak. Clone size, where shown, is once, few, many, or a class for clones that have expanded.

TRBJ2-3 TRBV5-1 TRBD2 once CASTSGGASDTQYF TGCGCCAGCACCAGCGGGGGGGCTTCAGATACGCAGTATTTT
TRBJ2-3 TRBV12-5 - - CASGLLGFGGLAQYF TGTGCTAGTGGTTTGCTGGGATTCGGGGGTCTCGCGCAGTATTTT
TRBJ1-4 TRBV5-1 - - CASSSGFRDEKLFF TGCGCCAGCAGCTCAGGGTTTAGAGATGAAAAACTGTTTTTT
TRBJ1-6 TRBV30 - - CAWSLFAGSTNSPLHF TGTGCCTGGAGTTTGTTTGCAGGGTCGACGAATTCACCCCTCCACTTT
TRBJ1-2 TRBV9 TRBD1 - CASSVARTGGASGYTF TGTGCCAGCAGCGTAGCGCGGACAGGGGGCGCGAGTGGCTACACCTTC
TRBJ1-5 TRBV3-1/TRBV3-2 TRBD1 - CASSQGQVLQQPQHF TGTGCCAGCAGCCAGGGACAGGTTCTCCAACAGCCCCAGCATTTT
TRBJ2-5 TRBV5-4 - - CASSLMGGQETQYF TGTGCCAGCAGCTTGATGGGGGGACAAGAGACCCAGTACTTC
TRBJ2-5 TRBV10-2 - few CASSPTDRSGTQYF TGCGCCAGCAGTCCAACGGACAGAAGTGGGACCCAGTACTTC
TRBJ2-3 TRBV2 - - CASSEFLITDTQYF TGTGCCAGCAGTGAGTTCCTTATCACAGATACGCAGTATTTT
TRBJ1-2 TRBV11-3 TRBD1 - CASSKGQGYGYTF TGTGCCAGCAGCAAGGGACAGGGCTATGGCTACACCTTC
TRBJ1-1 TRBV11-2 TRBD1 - CASSLGTGVAFF TGTGCCAGCAGCTTAGGGACAGGGGTTGCTTTCTTT
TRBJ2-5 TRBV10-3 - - CAIRPGLSQETQYF TGTGCCATCAGGCCGGGACTTTCCCAAGAGACCCAGTACTTC
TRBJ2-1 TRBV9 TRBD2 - CASSVEWTSGVNEQFF TGTGCCAGCAGCGTAGAATGGACTAGCGGGGTAAATGAGCAGTTCTTC
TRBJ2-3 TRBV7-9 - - CASSLSGLNTQYF TGTGCCAGCAGCTTGAGCGGGTTAAATACGCAGTATTTT
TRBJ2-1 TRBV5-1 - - CASKNRESYNEQFF TGCGCCAGCAAAAACAGGGAATCCTACAATGAGCAGTTCTTC
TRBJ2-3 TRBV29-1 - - CSVDWAGTDTQYF TGCAGCGTTGACTGGGCCGGCACAGATACGCAGTATTTT
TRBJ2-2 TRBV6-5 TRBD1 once CASIWTGVAGELFF TGTGCCAGCATATGGACAGGGGTTGCTGGGGAGCTGTTTTTT
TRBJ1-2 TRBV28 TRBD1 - CASSSYRGHGYTF TGTGCCAGCAGTTCATACAGGGGGCATGGCTACACCTTC
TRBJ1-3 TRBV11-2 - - CASSLVRRGSGNTIYF TGTGCCAGCAGCTTAGTACGCAGGGGTTCGGGAAACACCATATATTTT
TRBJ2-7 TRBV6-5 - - CASTLVWAYEQYF TGTGCCAGCACCCTTGTTTGGGCGTACGAGCAGTACTTC
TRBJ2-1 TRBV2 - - CASSREDLIFQFF TGTGCCAGCAGCCGAGAGGATTTAATATTCCAGTTCTTC
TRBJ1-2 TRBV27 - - CASSLSPRYGYTF TGTGCCAGCAGTTTATCCCCCAGATATGGCTACACCTTC
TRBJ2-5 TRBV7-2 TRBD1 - CASSFKPTGGTQYF TGTGCCAGCAGCTTCAAACCGACAGGGGGGACCCAGTACTTC
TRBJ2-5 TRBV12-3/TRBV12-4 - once CASSRPGAETQYF TGTGCCAGCAGTAGACCAGGCGCGGAGACCCAGTACTTC
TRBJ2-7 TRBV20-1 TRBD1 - CSAEQGSRQYF TGCAGTGCTGAACAGGGGAGTCGGCAGTACTTC
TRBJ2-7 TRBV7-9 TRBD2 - CASSSGAGLAAYHEQYF TGTGCCAGCAGCTCCGGGGCGGGGCTAGCGGCTTACCACGAGCAGTACTTC
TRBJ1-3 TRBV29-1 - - CSVAPRTGTTGNTIYF TGCAGCGTTGCCCCGCGTACAGGGACGACTGGAAACACCATATATTTT
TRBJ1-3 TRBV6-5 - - CASSTTGDSGNTIYF TGTGCCAGCAGTACAACCGGGGACTCTGGAAACACCATATATTTT
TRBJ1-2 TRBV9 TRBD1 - CASSVDGGQPASNYGYTF TGTGCCAGCAGCGTAGACGGGGGACAGCCTGCCTCTAACTATGGCTACACCTTC
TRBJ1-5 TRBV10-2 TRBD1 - CASSRTGTGNQPQHF TGCGCCAGCAGTCGGACAGGGACGGGCAATCAGCCCCAGCATTTT
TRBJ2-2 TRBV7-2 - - CASSLSTGTGELFF TGTGCCAGCAGCCTTAGTACAGGCACCGGGGAGCTGTTTTTT
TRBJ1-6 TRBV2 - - CASLRDYNSPLHF TGTGCCAGCCTCCGGGACTACAATTCACCCCTCCACTTT
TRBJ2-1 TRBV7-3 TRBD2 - CASSLTGGLYNEQFF TGTGCCAGCAGCTTAACCGGGGGGTTATACAATGAGCAGTTCTTC
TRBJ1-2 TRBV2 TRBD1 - CASSYIGGDGYTF TGTGCCAGCAGTTATATAGGGGGCGATGGCTACACCTTC
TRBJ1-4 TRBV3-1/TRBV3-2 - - CASSQGGQGREKLFF TGTGCCAGCAGCCAAGGGGGGCAGGGAAGAGAAAAACTGTTTTTT
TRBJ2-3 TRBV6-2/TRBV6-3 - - CASSYSGGRTDTQYF TGTGCCAGCAGTTACTCGGGGGGGCGCACAGATACGCAGTATTTT
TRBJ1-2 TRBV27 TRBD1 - CASSLARQGGIYGYTF TGTGCCAGCAGTTTGGCGAGACAGGGGGGTATCTATGGCTACACCTTC
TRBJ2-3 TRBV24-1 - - CATSDSKGSTDTQYF TGTGCCACCAGTGATTCTAAGGGGAGCACAGATACGCAGTATTTT
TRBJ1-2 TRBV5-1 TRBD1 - CASSDLSGQINYGYTF TGCGCCAGCAGCGATCTTTCGGGACAGATAAACTATGGCTACACCTTC
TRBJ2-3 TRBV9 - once CASSVPTWGGGDSTDTQYF TGTGCCAGCAGCGTACCTACGTGGGGCGGGGGCGATAGCACAGATACGCAGTATTTT
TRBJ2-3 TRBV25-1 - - CASTQGTLGDTQYF TGTGCCAGCACCCAAGGGACTCTCGGAGATACGCAGTATTTT
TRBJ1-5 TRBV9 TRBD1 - CASSVGDSPGWPQHF TGTGCCAGCAGCGTAGGGGACAGCCCGGGGTGGCCCCAGCATTTT
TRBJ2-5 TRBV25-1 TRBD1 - CATGTDIVTQYF TGTGCCACCGGGACAGACATCGTTACCCAGTACTTC
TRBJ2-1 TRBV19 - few CASSIDIDNEQFF TGTGCCAGTAGTATCGACATCGACAATGAGCAGTTCTTC
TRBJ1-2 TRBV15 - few CATSRPPNYGYGYTF TGTGCCACCAGCAGACCGCCGAATTACGGCTATGGCTACACCTTC
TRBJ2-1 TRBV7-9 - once CASSTRAGGGEQFF TGTGCCAGCAGCACCCGGGCAGGGGGAGGTGAGCAGTTCTTC
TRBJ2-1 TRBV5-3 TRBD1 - CARSQDRGYNEQFF TGTGCCAGAAGCCAAGACAGGGGATACAATGAGCAGTTCTTC
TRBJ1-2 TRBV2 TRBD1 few CASSEEGANGYTF TGTGCCAGCAGTGAAGAGGGGGCTAATGGCTACACCTTC
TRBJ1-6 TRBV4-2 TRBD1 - CASSQAQGNSPLHF TGTGCCAGCAGCCAAGCACAGGGGAATTCACCCCTCCACTTT
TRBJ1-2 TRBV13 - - CASSPARIAGYGYTF TGTGCCAGCAGCCCCGCGCGAATAGCGGGCTATGGCTACACCTTC
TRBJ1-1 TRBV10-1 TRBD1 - CASSPGGRTEAFF TGCGCCAGCAGTCCAGGGGGCCGAACTGAAGCTTTCTTT
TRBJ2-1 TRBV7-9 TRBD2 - CASSSSGGTNEQFF TGTGCCAGCAGCTCGAGCGGGGGGACAAATGAGCAGTTCTTC
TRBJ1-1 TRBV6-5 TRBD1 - CAIHRDRVNTEAFF TGTGCCATCCATCGGGACAGGGTGAACACTGAAGCTTTCTTT
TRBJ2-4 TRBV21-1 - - CASSRRENIQYF TGTGCCAGCAGCCGACGGGAAAACATTCAGTACTTC
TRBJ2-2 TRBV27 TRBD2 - CASSLRGGNTGELFF TGTGCCAGCAGTTTACGGGGGGGGAACACCGGGGAGCTGTTTTTT
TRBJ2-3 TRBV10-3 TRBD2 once CPIRETSGGAGSSDTQYF TGTCCCATCCGTGAAACTAGCGGGGGGGCGGGGAGCTCAGATACGCAGTATTTT